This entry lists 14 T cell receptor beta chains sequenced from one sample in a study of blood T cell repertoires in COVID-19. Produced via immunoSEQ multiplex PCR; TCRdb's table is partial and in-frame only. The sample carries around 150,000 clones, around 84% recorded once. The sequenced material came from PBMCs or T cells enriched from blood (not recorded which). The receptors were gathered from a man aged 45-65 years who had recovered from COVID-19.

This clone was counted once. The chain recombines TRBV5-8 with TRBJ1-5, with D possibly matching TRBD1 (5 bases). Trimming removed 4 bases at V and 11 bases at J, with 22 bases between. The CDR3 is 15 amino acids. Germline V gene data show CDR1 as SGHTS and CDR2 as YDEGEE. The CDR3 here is CASSRRQRRHETQHF. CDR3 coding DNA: TGTGCCAGCAGCCGTCGACAGCGTCGTCATGAGACCCAGCATTTT.

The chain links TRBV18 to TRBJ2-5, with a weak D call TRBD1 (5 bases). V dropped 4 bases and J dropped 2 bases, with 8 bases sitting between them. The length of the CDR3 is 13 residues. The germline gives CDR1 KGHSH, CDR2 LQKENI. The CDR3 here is CASSQAGQETQYF. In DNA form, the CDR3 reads TGTGCCAGCTCACAGGCAGGGCAAGAGACCCAGTACTTC.

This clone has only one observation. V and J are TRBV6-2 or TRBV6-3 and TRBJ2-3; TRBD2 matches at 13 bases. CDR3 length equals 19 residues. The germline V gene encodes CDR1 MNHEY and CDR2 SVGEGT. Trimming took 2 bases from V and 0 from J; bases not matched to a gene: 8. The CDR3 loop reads CASSYPEAGLAGSTDTQYF. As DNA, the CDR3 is TGTGCCAGCAGTTACCCTGAAGCGGGACTAGCGGGAAGCACAGATACGCAGTATTTT.

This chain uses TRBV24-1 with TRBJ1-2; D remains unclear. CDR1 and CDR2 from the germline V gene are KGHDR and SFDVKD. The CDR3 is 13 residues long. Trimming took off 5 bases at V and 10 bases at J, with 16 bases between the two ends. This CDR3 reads CATSVVRMMPYTF. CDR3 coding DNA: TGTGCCACCAGTGTTGTCAGGATGATGCCCTACACCTTC.

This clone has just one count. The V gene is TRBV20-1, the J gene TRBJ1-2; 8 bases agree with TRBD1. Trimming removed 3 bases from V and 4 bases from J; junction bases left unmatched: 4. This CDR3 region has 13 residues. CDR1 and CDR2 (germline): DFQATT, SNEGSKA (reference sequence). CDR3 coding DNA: TGCAGTGCTAGTCAGGGGGCGGTCTATGGCTACACCTTC. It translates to CSASQGAVYGYTF.

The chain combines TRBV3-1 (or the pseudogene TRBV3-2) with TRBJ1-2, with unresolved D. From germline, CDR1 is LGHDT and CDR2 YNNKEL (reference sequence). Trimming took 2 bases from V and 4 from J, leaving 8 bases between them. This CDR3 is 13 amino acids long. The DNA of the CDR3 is TGTGCCAGCAGCCAAACGGAGGGCTATGGCTACACCTTC. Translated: CASSQTEGYGYTF.

The CDR3, as DNA: TGTGCCAGCAGCCAGTTAGCGGGGGAGACAGATACGCAGTATTTT. Its translation is CASSQLAGETDTQYF. V usage is TRBV4-2 and J usage is TRBJ2-3, with TRBD2 identical over 9 bases. The CDR3 spans 15 residues. The V gene's germline CDR1 is LGHNA and CDR2 YNFKEQ. V was clipped by 3 bases and J by 3 bases; unmatched bases: 4.

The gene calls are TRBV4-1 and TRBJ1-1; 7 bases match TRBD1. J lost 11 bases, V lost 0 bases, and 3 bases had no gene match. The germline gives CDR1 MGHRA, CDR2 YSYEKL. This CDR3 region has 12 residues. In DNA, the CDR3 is TGCGCCAGCAGCCAAGAGACAGGGTCGGCTTTCTTT. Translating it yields CASSQETGSAFF.

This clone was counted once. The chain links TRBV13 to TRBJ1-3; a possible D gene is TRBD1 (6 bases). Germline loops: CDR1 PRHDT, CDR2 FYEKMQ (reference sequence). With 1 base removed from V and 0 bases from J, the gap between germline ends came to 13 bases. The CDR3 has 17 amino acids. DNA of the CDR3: TGTGCCAGCAGCTTAGTCCCAGGGGCGAACTCTGGAAACACCATATATTTT. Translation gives CASSLVPGANSGNTIYF. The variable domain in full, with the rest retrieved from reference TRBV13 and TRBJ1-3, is AAGVIQSPRHLIKEKRETATLKCYPIPRHDTVYWYQQGPGQDPQFLISFYEKMQSDKGSIPDRFSAQQFSDYHSELNMSSLELGDSALYFCASSLVPGANSGNTIYFGEGSWLTVV.

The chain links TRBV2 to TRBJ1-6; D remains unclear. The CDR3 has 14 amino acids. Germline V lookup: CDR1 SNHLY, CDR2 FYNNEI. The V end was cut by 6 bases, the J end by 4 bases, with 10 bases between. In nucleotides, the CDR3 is TGTGCCAGCAGCCATACAGAGTATAATTCACCCCTCCACTTT. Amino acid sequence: CASSHTEYNSPLHF.

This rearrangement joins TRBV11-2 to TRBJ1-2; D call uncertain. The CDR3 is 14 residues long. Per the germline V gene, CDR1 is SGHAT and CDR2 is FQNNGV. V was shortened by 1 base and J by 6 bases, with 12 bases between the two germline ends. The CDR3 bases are TGTGCCAGCAGCTTAGGGTCCCAAGCGAATGGCTACACCTTC. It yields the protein CASSLGSQANGYTF.

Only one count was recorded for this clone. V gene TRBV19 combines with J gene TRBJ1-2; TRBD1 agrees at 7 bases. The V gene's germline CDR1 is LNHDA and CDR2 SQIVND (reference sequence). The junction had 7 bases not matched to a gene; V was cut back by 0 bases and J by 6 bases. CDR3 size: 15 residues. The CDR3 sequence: CASSIDRQGIHGYTF. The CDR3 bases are TGTGCCAGTAGTATAGACCGACAGGGAATTCATGGCTACACCTTC.

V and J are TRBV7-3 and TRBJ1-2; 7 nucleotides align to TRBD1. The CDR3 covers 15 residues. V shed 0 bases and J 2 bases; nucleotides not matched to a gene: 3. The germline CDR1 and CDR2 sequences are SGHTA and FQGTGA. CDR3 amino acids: CASSLTSGGNYGYTF. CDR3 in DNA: TGTGCCAGCAGCTTAACGTCAGGGGGGAACTATGGCTACACCTTC.

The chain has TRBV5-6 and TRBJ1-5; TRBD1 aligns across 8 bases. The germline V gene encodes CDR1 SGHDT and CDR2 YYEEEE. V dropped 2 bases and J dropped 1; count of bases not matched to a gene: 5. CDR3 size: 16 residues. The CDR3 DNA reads TGTGCCAGCAGCTTTGGACAGGGACGGAGCAATCAGCCCCAGCATTTT. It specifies CASSFGQGRSNQPQHF.